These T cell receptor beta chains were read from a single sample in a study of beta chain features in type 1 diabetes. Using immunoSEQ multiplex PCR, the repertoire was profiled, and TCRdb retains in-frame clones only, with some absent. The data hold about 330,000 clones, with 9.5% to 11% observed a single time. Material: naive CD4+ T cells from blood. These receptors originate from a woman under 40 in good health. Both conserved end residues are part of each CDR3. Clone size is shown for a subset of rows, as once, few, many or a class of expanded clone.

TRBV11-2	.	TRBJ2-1	CASSLVLVVNEQFF
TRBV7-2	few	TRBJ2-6	CASSLTGTRAPGANVLTF
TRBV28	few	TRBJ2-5	CASKRAMGETQYF
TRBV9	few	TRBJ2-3	CASSVVGSGSADTQYF
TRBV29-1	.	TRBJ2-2	CSVDGGGTGELFF
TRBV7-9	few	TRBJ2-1	CASSRSGSYYNEQFF
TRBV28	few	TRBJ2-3	CASSSIAELSTDTQYF
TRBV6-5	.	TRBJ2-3	CASSYGTSVDTQYF
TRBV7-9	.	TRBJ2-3	CASSLNVEPLPNTDTQYF
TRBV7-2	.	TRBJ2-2	CASSRDSANTGELFF
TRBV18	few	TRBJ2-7	CASSPGQVASYEQYF
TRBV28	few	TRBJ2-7	CASSLPGQGTYEQYF
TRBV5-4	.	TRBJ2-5	CASSLWGSSETQYF
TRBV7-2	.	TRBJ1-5	CASSLAHTGNQPQHF